What follows are 7 T cell receptor beta chains derived from one specimen sequenced in a study of cytomegalovirus exposure and HLA in healthy donors. Primers: 60 Vbeta forward and 13 Jbeta reverse. The table came from immunoSEQ multiplex PCR; TCRdb's copy has only in-frame clones and leaves some out. Of approximately 130,000 clones in the sample, around 81% were seen once. The sample consisted of PBMCs. The receptors come from a woman between 35 and 50 years old in good health and CMV-seronegative.

V and J are TRBV6-6 and TRBJ1-1, with 7 bases lining up with TRBD1. This CDR3 has 14 residues. CDR1 and CDR2 (germline): MNHNY, SVGAGI (reference sequence). Germline trimming cut 5 bases from V and 5 bases from J; bases unmatched to any gene: 8. The CDR3 bases are TGTGCCAGCAGTAAGACAGGGACTGGGACTGAAGCTTTCTTT. Translated, it gives CASSKTGTGTEAFF.

This clone was seen more than once but under ten times. The J gene is TRBJ2-3, the V gene TRBV6-6; 8 positions agree with TRBD2. The V gene end was trimmed by 8 bases and the J gene end by 5 bases; junction bases not matched to a gene: 12. The CDR3 sequence is 15 residues long. Germline V gene lookup returns CDR1 MNHNY and CDR2 SVGAGI (reference sequence). The DNA of the CDR3 is TGTGCCAGCTTTAGGCGGGGGGCCGGTGGAGATACGCAGTATTTT. Encoded protein: CASFRRGAGGDTQYF.

The chain has TRBV10-2 and TRBJ2-7; 14 nucleotides line up with TRBD2. This CDR3 region has 16 residues. Germline CDR1 and CDR2: WSHSY and SAAADI. Germline trimming cut 7 bases from V and 0 bases from J; bases unmatched to any gene: 5. CDR3 residues: CASTPGLAGASYEQYF. As DNA, the CDR3 is TGCGCCAGCACCCCGGGACTAGCGGGAGCCTCCTACGAGCAGTACTTC.

This chain connects TRBV11-2 to TRBJ2-5; tentative D call: TRBD2 (6 bases). The CDR3 is made up of 14 amino acids. CDR1 is SGHAT, CDR2 FQNNGV, per germline. The germline V and J ends were trimmed by 1 base and 5 bases, with 11 bases remaining between them. CDR3 sequence (DNA): TGTGCCAGCAGCTTAGGTTCAGGGAGGGAGACCCAGTACTTC. Its protein product is CASSLGSGRETQYF.

Details on this clone: Other nucleotide sequences in the sample specify the same CDR3. J is TRBJ2-7 and V is TRBV11-2, with no clear D. V lost 5 bases and J 3 bases, leaving 2 bases between the germline ends. Germline V gene data show CDR1 as SGHAT and CDR2 as FQNNGV. CDR3 length equals 10 residues. The CDR3 region is CASSHYEQYF. CDR3 nucleotide sequence: TGTGCCAGCAGCCACTACGAGCAGTACTTC.

For the CDR3, the DNA is TGTGCCAGCAGTTTATCCCGGGACAGGGGAGGTATACATTCACCCCTCCACTTT. Its protein product is CASSLSRDRGGIHSPLHF. The chain links TRBV27 to TRBJ1-6; TRBD1 matches 10 bases. The germline V gene encodes CDR1 MNHEY and CDR2 SMNVEV (reference sequence). This CDR3 region has 18 residues. Unmatched junction bases numbered 10, after V lost 0 bases and J lost 8 bases.

This chain connects TRBV15 to TRBJ2-5; TRBD2 agrees at 7 bases. CDR3 length: 13 amino acids. Germline V gene data show CDR1 as LNHNV and CDR2 as YYDKDF (reference sequence). Trimming cost V 3 bases and J 5 bases; bases outside gene matches: 3. The CDR3 DNA is TGTGCCACCAGCAGCCGGGGGGATGAGACCCAGTACTTC. Translating it yields CATSSRGDETQYF.